Below, one TCR beta chain is given with its context. Per the study methods: Estimation of nucleated cell counts relied on the amplification of reference gene primers. TCRdb's copy holds only in-frame clones and misses some; the assay was immunoSEQ multiplex PCR. V, J and clone size were drawn from that table, and D and trimming were deduced from the DNA. The sample holds fewer than 40,000 clones, over 75% seen once. Germline V gene sequence: CDR1 SGHDN, CDR2 FVKESK. The V gene lost 2 bases and the J gene lost 0 bases, with 25 bases spanning the gap. This CDR3 has 20 amino acids. This sample is part of a study of blood T cell repertoires in COVID-19. Study details: Specimens from acute and convalescent COVID-19 originated in the United States, Italy and Spain. T cells, B-cell-depleted T cells, or PBMCs provided the cDNA or gDNA that served as material.

The chain couples TRBV14 to TRBJ1-2; tentative D call: TRBD1 (5 bases). This clonotype was sampled from a human donor in a cohort sampled during active COVID-19. The specimen sequenced was peripheral blood. In DNA form, the CDR3 reads TGTGCCAGCAGCCAAATGTGGCACAGGATCCCCCCAGCTTCTAACTATGGCTACACCTTC. Translating it yields CASSQMWHRIPPASNYGYTF. The full variable domain, in which reference TRBV14 and TRBJ1-2 provide the parts outside the CDR3, is EAGVTQFPSHSVIEKGQTVTLRCDPISGHDNLYWYRRVMGKEIKFLLHFVKESKQDESGMPNNRFLAERTGGTYSTLKVQPAELEDSGVYFCASSQMWHRIPPASNYGYTFGSGTRLTVV.